This TCR beta chain was observed in a study of T cell responses to AZD1222 COVID-19 vaccine. Some clones are missing from TCRdb's copy, which holds only in-frame ones; the method was immunoSEQ multiplex PCR. There are roughly 120,000 clones in the sample; around 85% occur only once, and 2.4% lies in the top ten. Germline CDR1 DFQATT, CDR2 SNEGSKA (reference sequence). Trimming left V 4 bases short and J 2 bases short, with 6 bases between. This CDR3 has 11 amino acids. Findings of the study overall: Epitopes outside B.1.351 and B.1.1.7 mutated regions reportedly drew nearly half of spike TCRs. Most donors were white British and more were female, and clonal diversity was possibly underestimated. Dominant at 160-218 and 743-854, vaccine-associated CD4 TCRs also spanned spike. Seropositive AZD1222 recipients at baseline numbered only five or six.

As concerns this clone: Its antigen remains unknown.

The specimen was peripheral blood, collected on day 0 of AZD1222 vaccination. The origin of this receptor is an adult in good health. The rearrangement links TRBV20-1 to TRBJ2-7; the D is unclear. The CDR3 sequence is CSATLTYEQYF. CDR3 bases: TGCAGTGCTACTCTTACCTACGAGCAGTACTTC.